This T cell receptor beta chain was obtained from a study of regulatory T cells in long-lasting Graves disease. Researchers made TCR beta libraries by using iRepertoire HTBI primers and running Arm-PCR on CDR3 regions. MiXCR was run by TCRdb on the multiplex PCR reads, yielding one entry per CDR3 protein. The top ten hold under 50% of the sample, which has about 660,000 distinct CDR3 sequences, about 32% seen once. This sample's time point: persistent/refractory GD, antithyroid drugs over 5 years with positive TRAb. The TCR library was made from RNA that had been extracted from PBMCs in TRIzol. The CDR3 runs to 13 residues. V lost 6 bases and J 4 bases, leaving 15 bases between the germline ends. Germline V gives CDR1 DFQATT, CDR2 SNEGSKA (reference sequence). This clonotype has a handful of counts.

The sequences come from peripheral blood mononuclear cells (PBMCs), collected when the disease was refractory, from a patient treated with antithyroid drugs. V usage is TRBV20-1 and J usage is TRBJ1-2, with D perhaps matching TRBD1 (5 bases). The receptor was isolated from a female donor with Graves disease. The CDR3 here is CSAKPPQGYGYTF. The CDR3, as DNA: TGCAGTGCCAAACCTCCCCAGGGCTATGGCTACACCTTC.